One and the same sample provided the 29 T cell receptor beta chains below, sequenced in a study of blood T cell repertoires in COVID-19. Sequencing used immunoSEQ multiplex PCR; TCRdb keeps in-frame clones, though not all of them. The sample carries 150,000 to 200,000 clones, 80% to 95% recorded once. The sequenced sample was peripheral blood. The receptors were sampled from a man between 50 and 59 years old with acute or convalescent COVID-19.

The chain uses TRBV7-2 and TRBJ1-2; 10 bases fit TRBD1. The V segment lost 5 bases and the J segment 6 bases; nucleotides outside the gene matches: 9. This CDR3 is built from 15 residues. Germline CDR1 reads SGHTA; CDR2 reads FQGNSA. The CDR3 DNA sequence: TGTGCCAGCAGCACCCGACAGGGGGCAATAGATGGCTACACCTTC. Its translation is CASSTRQGAIDGYTF. Full variable domain (rest looked up from reference TRBV7-2 and TRBJ1-2): GAGVSQSPSNKVTEKGKDVELRCDPISGHTALYWYRQSLGQGLEFLIYFQGNSAPDKSGLPSDRFSAERTGGSVSTLTIQRTQQEDSAVYLCASSTRQGAIDGYTFGSGTRLTVV.

This rearrangement joins TRBV7-2 to TRBJ2-1; 8 positions match TRBD1. The V and J ends lost 7 bases and 3 bases, in that order; junction bases with no gene match: 8. The CDR3 runs to 15 residues. Germline V CDR1 and CDR2: SGHTA, FQGNSA. The CDR3 region is CASNPTGGHYNEQFF. The CDR3 DNA follows: TGTGCCAGCAACCCCACAGGGGGGCACTACAATGAGCAGTTCTTC.

The V and J genes are TRBV10-3 and TRBJ1-5, with a tentative D call TRBD1 (6 bases). The CDR3 runs 15 residues. The V and J ends lost 4 bases and 0 bases respectively, with 10 bases between them. Germline assignment: CDR1 ENHRY and CDR2 SYGVKD. The CDR3 region is CAISGTGNSNQPQHF. DNA for the CDR3: TGTGCCATCAGTGGAACAGGGAATAGCAATCAGCCCCAGCATTTT.

The V gene is TRBV7-6, the J gene TRBJ2-3, with a weak D call TRBD1 (6 bases). Germline CDR1 SGHVS, CDR2 FNYEAQ. The V end lost 5 bases, the J end lost 1 base, and 13 bases lay between the germline ends. CDR3 size: 15 residues. The chain's CDR3 is CASSKQGLRTDTQYF. The CDR3 DNA reads TGTGCCAGCAGCAAACAGGGATTGCGCACAGATACGCAGTATTTT.

The chain uses TRBV4-3 and TRBJ2-2, with 10 bases fitting TRBD1. CDR1 LGHNA and CDR2 YSLEER come from the germline V gene. J gave up 4 bases and V 7 bases, and 6 bases lay outside the gene matches. The CDR3 totals 15 residues. In nucleotides, the CDR3 is TGCGCCAGCAAGTTGTGGGACAGGGGCACCGGGGAGCTGTTTTTT. The encoded protein is CASKLWDRGTGELFF.

This clone was seen more than once but under ten times. The chain couples TRBV28 to TRBJ1-6, with 8 bases lining up with TRBD1. CDR3 length equals 15 residues. The V gene's germline CDR1 is MDHEN and CDR2 SYDVKM. V lost 3 bases, J lost 10 bases, and 8 bases stayed unmatched. CDR3 nucleotide sequence: TGTGCCAGCAGTTTGGACAGGGTACGGGGATCACCCCTCCACTTT. This sequence encodes CASSLDRVRGSPLHF.

The gene calls are TRBV30 and TRBJ1-5; TRBD1 matches 7 bases. CDR1 and CDR2 (germline): GTSNPN, SVGIG (reference sequence). The CDR3 is made up of 13 amino acids. Trimming cost V 2 bases and J 7 bases; bases outside gene matches: 5. CDR3 coding DNA: TGTGCCTGGAGTATGACAGGGTCCCAGCCCCAGCATTTT. Amino acids: CAWSMTGSQPQHF. Supplemented by reference TRBV30 and TRBJ1-5, the full variable domain reads SQTIHQWPATLVQPVGSPLSLECTVEGTSNPNLYWYRQAAGRGLQLLFYSVGIGQISSEVPQNLSASRPQDRQFILSSKKLLLSDSGFYLCAWSMTGSQPQHFGDGTRLSIL.

Concerning this clone: Relative to the germline gene, one junction end is altered; a read error may explain this. The chain is built from TRBV4-1 and TRBJ2-3; tentative D call: TRBD1 (6 bases). CDR3 length: 13 residues. The germline CDR1 and CDR2 sequences are MGHRA and YSYEKL. The CDR3 spells CASSQGWTDMQYF. CDR3 nucleotides: TGCGCCAGCAGCCAAGGATGGACAGATATGCAGTATTTT.

This clone was seen only once. The CDR3: CASSLRGQGDTQYF. The DNA for the CDR3 is TGCGCCAGCAGCTTGAGGGGACAGGGGGATACGCAGTATTTT. The rearrangement links TRBV5-1 to TRBJ2-3; the match to TRBD1 covers 10 bases. With V trimmed by 1 base and J by 6 bases, 2 bases remained unmatched. The CDR3 is 14 amino acids. CDR1 and CDR2 (germline): SGHRS, YFSETQ.

A few counts support this clone. The CDR3 protein is CASSFGQGNQPQHF. The CDR3 nucleotides read TGTGCCAGCAGTTTCGGACAGGGCAATCAGCCCCAGCATTTT. This chain joins TRBV28 and TRBJ1-5; 7 bases are shared with TRBD1. CDR1 is MDHEN and CDR2 is SYDVKM in the germline V gene. V shed 3 bases and J 2 bases; nucleotides not matched to a gene: 1. There are 14 residues in the CDR3.

This clone was counted between two and nine times. The chain uses TRBV5-6 and TRBJ2-7; TRBD1 is a possible D gene (6 bases). Trimming pared 1 base from V and 5 bases from J, leaving 16 bases between. The CDR3 has 15 residues. Germline V gene data show CDR1 as SGHDT and CDR2 as YYEEEE. CDR3 nucleotides: TGTGCCAGCAGCTTGAGGGGGACACCGTTTCACGAGCAGTACTTC. It is translated as CASSLRGTPFHEQYF.

V gene TRBV7-9 combines with J gene TRBJ1-1; D is unresolved. Germline V lookup: CDR1 SEHNR, CDR2 FQNEAQ (reference sequence). This CDR3 is 15 amino acids long. Trimming removed 2 bases at V and 4 bases at J, with 14 bases between. This chain's CDR3 is CASSLMGGVGTEAFF. CDR3 coding DNA: TGTGCCAGCAGCTTAATGGGCGGGGTGGGCACTGAAGCTTTCTTT.

The chain recombines TRBV9 with TRBJ2-2; TRBD1 might be the D (5 bases). CDR1 is SGDLS, CDR2 YYNGEE, per germline. The CDR3 loop spans 15 amino acids. V lost 3 bases and J lost 1, with 10 bases in between. The CDR3 loop reads CASSEGRENTGELFF. The CDR3 DNA is TGTGCCAGCAGCGAGGGGCGTGAGAACACCGGGGAGCTGTTTTTT.

The chain employs TRBV14 and TRBJ2-3; a possible D gene is TRBD1 (6 bases). Germline lookup yields CDR1 SGHDN and CDR2 FVKESK. The germline V and J ends were trimmed by 4 bases and 2 bases, with 16 bases remaining between them. The CDR3 runs to 16 residues. The CDR3 protein is CASSRGQRGFTDTQYF. The DNA of the CDR3 is TGTGCCAGCAGCCGGGGGCAGCGAGGATTCACAGATACGCAGTATTTT.

The rearrangement uses TRBV6-2 or TRBV6-3 and TRBJ1-1, with D uncertain. The CDR3 is made up of 16 amino acids. Trimming pared 4 bases from V and 1 base from J, leaving 16 bases between. Germline lookup yields CDR1 MNHEY and CDR2 SVGEGT. The CDR3 region has the DNA TGTGCCAGCAGTTTCTCTCCCGCTATTGCGAACACTGAAGCTTTCTTT. It translates to CASSFSPAIANTEAFF.

The chain links TRBV3-1 (or the pseudogene TRBV3-2) to TRBJ2-4; 15 bases align to TRBD2. The CDR3 runs to 17 residues. Germline values: CDR1 LGHDT, CDR2 YNNKEL (reference sequence). The V and J ends lost 4 bases and 8 bases, in that order; junction bases with no gene match: 9. The DNA for the CDR3 is TGTGCCAGCAGCCGCGCACGGACTAGCGGGAGGGCCGACATTCAGTACTTC. This encodes CASSRARTSGRADIQYF.

The chain combines TRBV7-3 with TRBJ2-1; 16 bases are shared with TRBD2. This CDR3 contains 14 residues. J gave up 10 bases and V 5 bases, and 2 bases lay outside the gene matches. Looked up from germline, CDR1 is SGHTA and CDR2 is FQGTGA. The CDR3 here is CASSPGLAGGEQFF. In nucleotides, the CDR3 is TGTGCCAGCAGCCCGGGACTAGCGGGAGGGGAGCAGTTCTTC. The whole variable domain, remainder taken from reference TRBV7-3 and TRBJ2-1, is GAGVSQTPSNKVTEKGKYVELRCDPISGHTALYWYRQSLGQGPEFLIYFQGTGAADDSGLPNDRFFAVRPEGSVSTLKIQRTERGDSAVYLCASSPGLAGGEQFFGPGTRLTVL.

Only a few counts were recorded for this clone. CDR3: CASSLRVGLAGTVSGELFF. DNA for the CDR3: TGTGCCAGCAGCTTACGGGTGGGACTAGCGGGGACGGTTTCCGGGGAGCTGTTTTTT. The rearrangement joins TRBV7-8 to TRBJ2-2; TRBD2 matches at 13 bases. V shed 2 bases, J shed 6 bases, and the junction held 12 bases outside the gene matches. The CDR3 spans 19 residues. Germline assignment: CDR1 SGHVS and CDR2 FQNEAQ.

This clone was picked up one time. The V gene is TRBV3-1 (or the pseudogene TRBV3-2), the J gene TRBJ1-4; 7 nucleotides agree with TRBD1. The V segment lost 0 bases and the J segment 8 bases; nucleotides outside the gene matches: 3. CDR1 is LGHDT and CDR2 is YNNKEL in the germline V gene (reference sequence). This CDR3 has 14 residues. CDR3 residues: CASSQESRGEKLFF. CDR3 nucleotide sequence: TGTGCCAGCAGCCAAGAAAGCAGGGGGGAAAAACTGTTTTTT.

For the CDR3, the DNA is TGTGCCAGCAACACAGGGGATCCCGGGGAGCTGTTTTTT. Translation gives CASNTGDPGELFF. The chain carries TRBV9 and TRBJ2-2; 7 bases match TRBD1. The germline CDR1 and CDR2 sequences are SGDLS and YYNGEE. The length of the CDR3 is 13 residues. V shed 6 bases and J 6 bases; nucleotides not matched to a gene: 5.

DNA for the CDR3: TGTGCCAGCAGTGAACGCGGGGGGTTTGTAGATACGCAGTATTTT. Translation: CASSERGGFVDTQYF. The chain has TRBV6-1 and TRBJ2-3; 8 bases fit TRBD2. Germline-derived CDR1 and CDR2 are MNHNS and SASEGT. The CDR3 length is 15 residues. The V gene end was trimmed by 2 bases and the J gene end by 5 bases; junction bases not matched to a gene: 6.

The chain has TRBV5-1 and TRBJ2-1, with TRBD2 matching over 12 bases. This CDR3 region has 15 residues. Germline CDR1 and CDR2: SGHRS and YFSETQ. V trimming: 4 bases; J trimming: 4 bases; junction bases outside the gene matches: 3. Here the CDR3 DNA reads TGCGCCAGCAGCCCCGGACTAGCGGGATACAATGAGCAGTTCTTC. Protein sequence: CASSPGLAGYNEQFF.

This chain links TRBV19 with TRBJ2-2; 10 bases map to TRBD1. The CDR3 totals 15 residues. Germline V CDR1 and CDR2: LNHDA, SQIVND (reference sequence). V shed 5 bases, J shed 7 bases, and the junction held 7 bases outside the gene matches. CDR3 residues: CASSFRQGAGGELFF. CDR3 coding DNA: TGTGCCAGTAGTTTTCGACAGGGGGCTGGCGGGGAGCTGTTTTTT.

The rearrangement joins TRBV4-1 to TRBJ2-2, with TRBD2 matching over 12 bases. Germline lookup yields CDR1 MGHRA and CDR2 YSYEKL. V dropped 3 bases and J dropped 3; count of bases not matched to a gene: 8. The CDR3 sequence is 18 residues long. The CDR3 loop reads CASSHYPSGGADTGELFF. In DNA, the CDR3 is TGCGCCAGCAGCCATTATCCTAGCGGGGGGGCCGACACCGGGGAGCTGTTTTTT.

The chain couples TRBV6-5 to TRBJ1-2; 9 nucleotides agree with TRBD1. Germline V lookup: CDR1 MNHEY, CDR2 SVGAGI. V lost 3 bases to trimming and J lost 6 bases; unmatched junction nucleotides: 5. The CDR3 has 14 amino acids. The CDR3 loop is CASSYYRGRDGYTF. The CDR3 DNA reads TGTGCCAGCAGTTATTACAGGGGGCGCGATGGCTACACCTTC.

The V and J genes are TRBV28 and TRBJ2-7; maybe TRBD2 (6 bases). Trimming pared 3 bases from V and 8 bases from J, leaving 14 bases between. The germline V gene encodes CDR1 MDHEN and CDR2 SYDVKM. The length of the CDR3 is 13 residues. The CDR3: CASSFRDSVQQYV. CDR3 DNA sequence: TGTGCCAGCAGTTTTCGGGACTCCGTTCAGCAGTACGTC.

The CDR3 nucleotides read TGTGCCAGCAGCCTTTCCCTGCCAGGGGGTCGTCAGCCCCAGCATTTT. It specifies CASSLSLPGGRQPQHF. V and J are TRBV7-8 and TRBJ1-5; 7 bases are shared with TRBD1. The germline CDR1 and CDR2 sequences are SGHVS and FQNEAQ. J lost 6 bases, V lost 5 bases, and 13 bases had no gene match. This CDR3 spans 16 amino acids.

The gene calls are TRBV7-2 and TRBJ1-6; 8 bases fit TRBD1. V was clipped by 0 bases and J by 14 bases; unmatched bases: 6. This CDR3 is 14 amino acids long. CDR1 and CDR2 from the germline V gene are SGHTA and FQGNSA. In DNA, the CDR3 is TGTGCCAGCAGCTTAGCAGGGACAGGACAATCCCTCCACTTT. Residues: CASSLAGTGQSLHF.

V and J are TRBV6-5 and TRBJ2-1, with TRBD2 identical over 8 bases. Losses at the gene ends were 2 bases for V and 3 bases for J; bases not matched to a gene: 3. CDR3 length equals 15 residues. The germline V gene has CDR1 MNHEY and CDR2 SVGAGI. CDR3 nucleotide sequence: TGTGCCAGCAGTTACGTTGCGGGGGGCTACAATGAGCAGTTCTTC. Its translation is CASSYVAGGYNEQFF.